Detailed here is one T cell receptor (beta chain). This sample was taken from a study of T cells after somatic rescue of genetic block. Clones were sequenced by immunoSEQ multiplex PCR, and TCRdb holds only the in-frame ones, with some missing. This table holds tens of thousands of clones, under 95% found once. The CDR3 loop spans 13 amino acids. V was trimmed by 4 bases and J by 4 bases, leaving 8 bases between them. From germline, CDR1 is SGHVS and CDR2 FNYEAQ. The sample consisted of peripheral blood mononuclear cells (PBMCs). V and J are TRBV7-6 and TRBJ2-1, with a possible D match to TRBD1 (5 bases). The receptor was derived from a man between 35 and 55 years old. CDR3: CASSSQVYNEQFF. DNA for the CDR3: TGTGCCAGCAGCTCACAGGTATACAATGAGCAGTTCTTC.